Shown below are 7 T cell receptor beta chains from a single sample sequenced in a study of blood T cell repertoires in COVID-19. The repertoire was sequenced with immunoSEQ multiplex PCR; TCRdb's copy has only in-frame clones and lacks some. The profile covers about 210,000 clones, with around 83% appearing a single time and 20% to 25% taken by the ten largest. The sequencing input was PBMCs or T cells enriched from blood (not recorded which). The source is a woman aged 35 to 49 in a cohort exposed to, infected with or recovered from COVID-19 (not recorded which).

The chain is built from TRBV4-3 and TRBJ1-1, with D tentatively TRBD1 (6 bases). Germline CDR1 reads LGHNA; CDR2 reads YSLEER. CDR3 length: 15 amino acids. The germline V and J ends were trimmed by 5 bases and 3 bases, with 16 bases remaining between them. The CDR3 region has the DNA TGCGCCAGCAGCAGAGGGGGGGCGCAGGACACTGAAGCTTTCTTT. Translating gives CASSRGGAQDTEAFF.

This clone was found once. The chain joins TRBV7-2 to TRBJ2-2; D ambiguous. The CDR3 extends over 14 amino acids. Germline V gene lookup returns CDR1 SGHTA and CDR2 FQGNSA. Trimming stripped 5 bases from V and 0 bases from J, with 7 bases between. CDR3 in amino acids: CASSPPSNTGELFF. CDR3 nucleotide sequence: TGTGCCAGCAGCCCCCCCTCGAACACCGGGGAGCTGTTTTTT.

The chain's CDR3 is CASSATVNEQFF. CDR3 nucleotides: TGTGCCAGCAGCGCCACAGTAAATGAGCAGTTCTTC. The chain carries TRBV7-9 and TRBJ2-1; D is unresolved. Germline V gene lookup returns CDR1 SEHNR and CDR2 FQNEAQ (reference sequence). The CDR3 is made up of 12 amino acids. V gave up 5 bases and J gave up 7 bases, with 9 bases separating them.

The chain recombines TRBV4-1 with TRBJ2-5; the match to TRBD2 covers 12 bases. Germline V gene data show CDR1 as MGHRA and CDR2 as YSYEKL. V shed 4 bases, J shed 1 base, and the junction held 4 bases outside the gene matches. CDR3 length: 16 amino acids. The CDR3 loop is CASSLQLAGGQETQYF. As DNA, the CDR3 is TGCGCCAGCAGCCTACAACTAGCGGGAGGCCAAGAGACCCAGTACTTC.

The V and J genes are TRBV7-8 and TRBJ1-1, with unresolved D. V lost 6 bases and J 5 bases, leaving 19 bases between the germline ends. The germline gives CDR1 SGHVS, CDR2 FQNEAQ. CDR3 length: 15 residues. The CDR3 nucleotides read TGTGCCAGCAGGCCTCGGGAAGGGCCGCAAACTGAAGCTTTCTTT. Its protein is CASRPREGPQTEAFF.

The chain links TRBV5-1 to TRBJ2-1; weak D call: TRBD2 (6 bases). Looked up from germline, CDR1 is SGHRS and CDR2 is YFSETQ. The V end lost 1 base, the J end lost 2 bases, and 10 bases lay between the germline ends. CDR3 length equals 15 residues. CDR3 loop: CASSLFSGPYNEQFF. DNA for the CDR3: TGCGCCAGCAGCTTGTTCAGCGGGCCCTACAATGAGCAGTTCTTC.

This clone was counted a single time. This chain joins TRBV6-2 or TRBV6-3 and TRBJ1-6; 12 bases match TRBD1. The CDR3 is 15 amino acids. The V gene's germline CDR1 is MNHEY and CDR2 SVGEGT. Trimming at V came to 5 bases and at J to 9 bases, leaving 5 bases not matched to a gene. This CDR3 is CASSGPGQGASPLHF. The CDR3 DNA reads as TGTGCCAGCAGTGGTCCGGGACAGGGGGCTTCACCCCTCCACTTT.